This TCR beta chain was sequenced in a study of shared clonotypes between healthy human individuals. About the research overall: With ages of 18 to 49, the donors were a couple of women and a few men. Per-donor plates numbered three CD4 naive, three CD4 memory, two CD8 naive and one CD8 memory.

Study outcomes and limitations: In general, naive subsets displayed greater estimated richness than memory subsets did.

With regard to this clone: Its antigen is as yet unknown.

Data came from immunoSEQ multiplex PCR; TCRdb stores just in-frame clones and leaves some out. Among roughly 1.5 million clones listed, under 99% were seen once. Germline values: CDR1 SEHNR, CDR2 FQNEAQ (reference sequence). With 5 bases removed from V and 0 bases from J, the gap between germline ends came to 20 bases. CDR3 length: 17 residues. Material for sequencing was naive CD4+ T cells sorted from blood. The subset: CD45RA+ positively selected. The chain is built from TRBV7-9 and TRBJ2-7, with D perhaps matching TRBD1 (5 bases). The TCR comes from a man under 40 in good health. The CDR3: CASSKTRARGSSYEQYF. DNA of the CDR3: TGTGCCAGCAGCAAAACCCGGGCTAGGGGCAGCTCCTACGAGCAGTACTTC.